The present T cell receptor (beta chain) was sequenced within a study of identical twins. This clonotype showed up many times. The CDR3 is 15 residues long. In germline, CDR1 is ENHRY, CDR2 SYGVKD. Trimming took 4 bases from V and 3 from J; bases not matched to a gene: 3. TCRdb independently ran MiXCR on the 5' RACE reads; one entry per CDR3 protein. The profile shows a few hundred thousand distinct CDR3 sequences, 9% to 10% of them singletons. This same sample was also taken into another study, of yellow fever vaccine responses in identical twins.

The genes are TRBV10-3 and TRBJ2-1; 10 bases are a match to TRBD2. The receptor comes from a woman between 18 and 29 years old in good health. The sequencing sample was made of PBMCs. CDR3 sequence reads: CAISGAGGLYNEQFF. The CDR3 DNA follows: TGTGCCATCAGTGGAGCGGGAGGGCTCTACAATGAGCAGTTCTTC.